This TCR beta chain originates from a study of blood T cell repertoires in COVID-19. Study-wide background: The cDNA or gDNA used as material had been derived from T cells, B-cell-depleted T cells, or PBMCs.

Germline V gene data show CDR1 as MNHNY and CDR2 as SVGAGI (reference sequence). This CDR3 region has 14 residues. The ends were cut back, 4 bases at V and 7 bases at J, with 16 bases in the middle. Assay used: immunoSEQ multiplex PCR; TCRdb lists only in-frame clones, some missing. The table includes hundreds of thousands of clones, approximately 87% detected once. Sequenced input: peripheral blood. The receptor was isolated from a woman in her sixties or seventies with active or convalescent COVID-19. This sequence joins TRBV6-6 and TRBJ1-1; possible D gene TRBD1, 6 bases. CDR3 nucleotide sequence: TGTGCCAGCAGTTCCGTACAGGGACAATTTGAAGCTTTCTTT. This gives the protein CASSSVQGQFEAFF.